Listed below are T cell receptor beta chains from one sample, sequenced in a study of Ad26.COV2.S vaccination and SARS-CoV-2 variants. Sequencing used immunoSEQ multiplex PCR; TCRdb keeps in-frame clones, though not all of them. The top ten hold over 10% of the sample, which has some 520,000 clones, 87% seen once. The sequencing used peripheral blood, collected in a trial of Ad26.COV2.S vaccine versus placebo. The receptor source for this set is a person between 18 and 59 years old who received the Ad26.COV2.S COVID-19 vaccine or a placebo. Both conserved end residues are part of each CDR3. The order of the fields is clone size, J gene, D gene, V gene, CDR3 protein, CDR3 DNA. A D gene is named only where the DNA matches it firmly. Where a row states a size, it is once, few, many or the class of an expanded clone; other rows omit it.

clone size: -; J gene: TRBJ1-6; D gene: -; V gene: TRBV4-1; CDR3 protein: CASSPKEDSSYNSPLHF; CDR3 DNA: TGCGCCAGCAGCCCTAAAGAGGACAGCTCCTATAATTCACCCCTCCACTTT
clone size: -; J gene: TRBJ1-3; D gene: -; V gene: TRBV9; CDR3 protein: CASSVGGGGRHTIYF; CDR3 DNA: TGTGCCAGCAGCGTAGGAGGGGGAGGGAGGCACACCATATATTTT
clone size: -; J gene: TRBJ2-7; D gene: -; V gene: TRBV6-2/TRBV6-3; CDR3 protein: CASSYPDRVGYEQYF; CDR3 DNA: TGTGCCAGCAGTTATCCCGACCGGGTTGGCTACGAGCAGTACTTC
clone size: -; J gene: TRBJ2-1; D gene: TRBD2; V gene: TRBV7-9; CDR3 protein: CASRLAGEDEQFF; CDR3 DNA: TGTGCCAGCCGCCTTGCGGGGGAGGATGAGCAGTTCTTC
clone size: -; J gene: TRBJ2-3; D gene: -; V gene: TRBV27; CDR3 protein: CASSLGFGTSTDTQYF; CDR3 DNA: TGTGCCAGCAGTTTAGGGTTTGGTACTAGCACAGATACGCAGTATTTT
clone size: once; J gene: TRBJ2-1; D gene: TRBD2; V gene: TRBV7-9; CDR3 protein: CASSSLAGVNNEQFF; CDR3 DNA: TGTGCCAGCAGCTCTTTAGCGGGCGTCAACAATGAGCAGTTCTTC
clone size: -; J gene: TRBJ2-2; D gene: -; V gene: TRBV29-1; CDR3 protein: CSVEVGLHTGELFF; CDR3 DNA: TGCAGCGTTGAAGTTGGACTTCACACCGGGGAGCTGTTTTTT
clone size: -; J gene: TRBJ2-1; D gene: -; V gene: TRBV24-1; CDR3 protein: CATSDLDRISNEQFF; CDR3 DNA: TGTGCCACCAGTGATTTGGACCGGATAAGCAATGAGCAGTTCTTC
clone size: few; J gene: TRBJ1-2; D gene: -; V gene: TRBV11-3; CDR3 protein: CASSSSGTHATGYTF; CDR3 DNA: TGTGCCAGCAGCTCCTCCGGGACACACGCTACAGGCTACACCTTC
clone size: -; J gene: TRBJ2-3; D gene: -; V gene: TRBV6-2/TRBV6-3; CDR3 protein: CASSPGGIAAFTDTQYF; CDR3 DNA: TGTGCCAGCAGTCCCGGCGGGATAGCGGCATTCACAGATACGCAGTATTTT
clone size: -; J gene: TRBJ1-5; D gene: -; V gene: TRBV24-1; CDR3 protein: CATSDSGPSNQPQHF; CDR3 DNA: TGTGCCACCAGTGATTCCGGGCCGTCGAATCAGCCCCAGCATTTT
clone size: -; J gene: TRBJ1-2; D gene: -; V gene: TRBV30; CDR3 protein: CAWRPQGIGYTF; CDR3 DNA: TGTGCCTGGAGACCACAGGGTATCGGCTACACCTTC
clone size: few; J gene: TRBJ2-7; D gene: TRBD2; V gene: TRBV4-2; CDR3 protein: CASCPEAGALYEQYF; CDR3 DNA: TGTGCCAGCTGCCCAGAAGCGGGAGCGTTATACGAGCAGTACTTC
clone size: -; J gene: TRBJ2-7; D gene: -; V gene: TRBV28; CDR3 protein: CASSLQGYEQYF; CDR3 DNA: TGTGCCAGCAGTTTACAGGGCTACGAGCAGTACTTC
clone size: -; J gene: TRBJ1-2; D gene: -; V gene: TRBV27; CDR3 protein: CASSFGVNYGYTF; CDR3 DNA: TGTGCCAGCAGTTTTGGGGTAAACTATGGCTACACCTTC
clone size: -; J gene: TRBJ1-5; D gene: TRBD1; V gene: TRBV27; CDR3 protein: CASRLQGTAYSNQPQHF; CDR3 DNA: TGTGCCAGCCGCTTACAGGGGACGGCTTATAGCAATCAGCCCCAGCATTTT
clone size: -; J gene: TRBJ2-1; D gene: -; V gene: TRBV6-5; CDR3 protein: CASSYYRNYNEQFF; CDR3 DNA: TGTGCCAGCAGTTACTACAGGAACTACAATGAGCAGTTCTTC
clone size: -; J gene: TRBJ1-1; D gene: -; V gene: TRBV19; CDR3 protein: CASTNRVGTEAFF; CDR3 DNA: TGTGCCAGCACCAACAGGGTTGGCACTGAAGCTTTCTTT
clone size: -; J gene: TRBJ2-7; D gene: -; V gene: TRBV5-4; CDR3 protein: CASSPDPASSYEQYF; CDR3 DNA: TGTGCCAGCAGCCCCGATCCGGCGAGCTCCTACGAGCAGTACTTC
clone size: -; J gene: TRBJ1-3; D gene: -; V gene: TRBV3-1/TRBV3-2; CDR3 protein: CASSQVTGNTIYF; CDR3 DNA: TGTGCCAGCAGCCAAGTGACTGGAAACACCATATATTTT
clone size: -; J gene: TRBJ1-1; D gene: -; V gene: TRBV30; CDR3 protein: CACDPQLNTEAFF; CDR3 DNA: TGTGCCTGCGACCCCCAGTTGAACACTGAAGCTTTCTTT
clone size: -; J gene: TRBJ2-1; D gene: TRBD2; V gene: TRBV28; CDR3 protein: CASSRPSGIYNEQFF; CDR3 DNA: TGTGCCAGCAGTCGCCCTAGCGGAATATACAATGAGCAGTTCTTC
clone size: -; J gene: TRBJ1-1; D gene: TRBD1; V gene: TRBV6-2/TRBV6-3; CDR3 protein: CASSTGVRTEAFF; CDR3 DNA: TGTGCCAGCAGCACAGGGGTGAGAACTGAAGCTTTCTTT
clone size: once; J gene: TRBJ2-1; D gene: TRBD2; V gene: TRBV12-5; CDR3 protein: CASGKNLSPGTSGSIIHEQFF; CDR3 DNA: TGTGCTAGTGGCAAAAACTTGAGTCCCGGGACTAGCGGGAGTATCATACATGAGCAGTTCTTC
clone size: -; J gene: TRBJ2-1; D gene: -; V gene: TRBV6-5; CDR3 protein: CASSYRVGGEQFF; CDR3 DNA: TGTGCCAGCAGTTACAGAGTAGGAGGCGAGCAGTTCTTC
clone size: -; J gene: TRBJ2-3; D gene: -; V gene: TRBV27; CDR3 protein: CASSLLIGGSTMGTQYF; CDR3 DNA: TGTGCCAGCAGTTTACTGATCGGAGGCAGCACGATGGGTACGCAGTATTTT
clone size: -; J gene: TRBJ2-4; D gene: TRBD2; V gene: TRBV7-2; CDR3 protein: CASSLGLGTSGRPKNIQYF; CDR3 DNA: TGTGCCAGCAGCTTAGGTTTGGGGACTAGCGGGAGACCAAAAAACATTCAGTACTTC
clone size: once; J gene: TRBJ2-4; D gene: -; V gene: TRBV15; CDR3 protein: CATSRDRGIAKNIQYF; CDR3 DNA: TGTGCCACCAGCAGAGACAGGGGCATAGCCAAAAACATTCAGTACTTC
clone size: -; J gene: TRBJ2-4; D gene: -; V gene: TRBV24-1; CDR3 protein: CATSASGAAKNIQYF; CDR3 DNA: TGTGCCACCAGTGCCTCAGGGGCGGCCAAAAACATTCAGTACTTC
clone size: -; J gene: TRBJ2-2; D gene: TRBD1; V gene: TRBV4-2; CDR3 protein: CASSQVDRGTNTGELFF; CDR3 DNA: TGTGCCAGCAGCCAAGTAGACAGGGGGACGAACACCGGGGAGCTGTTTTTT
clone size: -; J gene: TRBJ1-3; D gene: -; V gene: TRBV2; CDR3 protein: CASSEGRVSGNTIYF; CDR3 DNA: TGTGCCAGCAGTGAGGGCAGGGTCTCTGGAAACACCATATATTTT
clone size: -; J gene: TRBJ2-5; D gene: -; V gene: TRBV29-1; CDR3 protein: CSYIGRDQETQYF; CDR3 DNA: TGCAGCTATATAGGGCGAGACCAAGAGACCCAGTACTTC
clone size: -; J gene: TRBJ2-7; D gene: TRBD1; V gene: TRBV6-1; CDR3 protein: CASSEIAGQGGEQYF; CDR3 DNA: TGTGCCAGCAGTGAAATAGCGGGACAGGGGGGTGAGCAGTACTTC
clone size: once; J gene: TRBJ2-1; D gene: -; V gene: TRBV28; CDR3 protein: CASGGPGVRNEQFF; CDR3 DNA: TGTGCCAGCGGGGGTCCGGGAGTCCGGAATGAGCAGTTCTTC
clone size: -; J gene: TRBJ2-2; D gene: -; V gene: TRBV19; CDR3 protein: CASSIDRSAYGELFF; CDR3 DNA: TGTGCCAGTAGTATAGATAGGAGCGCGTACGGGGAGCTGTTTTTT
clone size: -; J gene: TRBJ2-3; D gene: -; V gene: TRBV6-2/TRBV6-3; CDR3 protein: CASSYATTPDTQYF; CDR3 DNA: TGTGCCAGCAGTTACGCAACTACCCCCGATACGCAGTATTTT
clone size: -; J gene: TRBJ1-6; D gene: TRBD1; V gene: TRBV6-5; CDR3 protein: CASSRTGVANSPLHF; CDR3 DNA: TGTGCCAGCAGTCGGACAGGGGTGGCGAATTCACCCCTCCACTTT
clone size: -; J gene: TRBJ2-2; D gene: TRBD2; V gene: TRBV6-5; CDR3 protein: CASRLTSGPGELFF; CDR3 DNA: TGTGCCAGCAGATTGACTAGCGGCCCCGGGGAGCTGTTTTTT
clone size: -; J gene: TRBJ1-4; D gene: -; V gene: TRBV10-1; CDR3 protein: CASRGALSPSTNEKLFF; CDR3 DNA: TGCGCCAGCAGAGGAGCTCTGAGCCCGTCCACTAATGAAAAACTGTTTTTT
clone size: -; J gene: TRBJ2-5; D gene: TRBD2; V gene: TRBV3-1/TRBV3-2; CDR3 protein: CASSPGGLATAQETQYF; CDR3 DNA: TGTGCCAGCAGCCCCGGCGGACTAGCTACCGCCCAAGAGACCCAGTACTTC
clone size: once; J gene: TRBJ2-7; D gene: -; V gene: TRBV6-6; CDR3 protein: CASTKEGRDYEQYF; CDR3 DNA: TGTGCCAGCACCAAAGAGGGGCGGGACTACGAGCAGTACTTC
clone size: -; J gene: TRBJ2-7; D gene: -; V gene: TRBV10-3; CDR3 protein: CAISESLTSEQYF; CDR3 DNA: TGTGCCATCAGTGAGTCGCTGACTAGCGAGCAGTACTTC
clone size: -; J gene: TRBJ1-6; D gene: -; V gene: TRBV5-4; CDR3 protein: CASSSLGKFNSPLHF; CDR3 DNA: TGTGCCAGCAGCTCCCTGGGCAAGTTCAATTCACCCCTCCACTTT
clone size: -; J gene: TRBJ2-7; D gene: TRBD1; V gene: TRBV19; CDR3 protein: CASSTPPGTGPSYEQYF; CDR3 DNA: TGTGCCAGTAGTACCCCTCCCGGGACAGGGCCCTCCTACGAGCAGTACTTC
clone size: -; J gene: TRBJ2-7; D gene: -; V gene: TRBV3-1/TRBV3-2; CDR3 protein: CASSPQGGPYEQYF; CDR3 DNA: TGTGCCAGCAGCCCTCAGGGGGGCCCCTACGAGCAGTACTTC
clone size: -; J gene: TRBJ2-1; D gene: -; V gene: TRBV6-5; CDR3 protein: CASSLGQGTYNEQFF; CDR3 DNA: TGTGCCAGTAGCCTGGGGCAGGGGACCTACAATGAGCAGTTCTTC